These 3 T cell receptor beta chains share one sample of origin, sequenced in a study of T cells in Graves' hyperthyroidism and ophthalmopathy. Amplification yielded TCR beta CDR3 regions, with RNA transcripts as the source. The study used the HTBI primer set for a first-round RT-PCR of the TCR CDR3. TCRdb reprocessed the multiplex PCR reads via MiXCR and lists one record per CDR3 protein. The data show approximately 250,000 distinct CDR3 sequences, almost 25% seen once. What was sequenced was blood. These receptors were taken from a woman aged 40 to 50 with Graves' ophthalmopathy.

The V gene is TRBV6-2 or TRBV6-3, the J gene TRBJ2-2; 12 bases are shared with TRBD2. The CDR3 length is 16 residues. Trimming cost V 6 bases and J 1 base; bases outside gene matches: 3. CDR1 is MNHEY and CDR2 is SVGEGT in the germline V gene. The CDR3 reads CASSSLAGGNTGELFF. Written as DNA, the CDR3 is TGTGCCAGCAGCTCACTAGCGGGAGGGAACACCGGGGAGCTGTTTTTT.

At least ten counts were recorded for this clonotype. As DNA, the CDR3 is TGTGCCAGCAGTTTCGGACAGGGAGGCTATGGCTACACCTTC. Protein product: CASSFGQGGYGYTF. This chain links TRBV28 with TRBJ1-2, with 8 nucleotides matching TRBD1. The trim removed 3 bases at V and 4 bases at J, leaving 4 bases unmatched. Germline CDR1 and CDR2: MDHEN and SYDVKM. This CDR3 contains 14 residues.

The table lists this clonotype with a few counts. The junction does not match germline at one end; this may be a read error. The chain has TRBV20-1 and TRBJ1-2; D not resolved. This CDR3 has 13 amino acids. Germline loops: CDR1 DFQATT, CDR2 SNEGSKA (reference sequence). DNA of the CDR3: TGCAGTGCTAGAGTACACTTTCCCTATGGCTACATCTTC. Its translation: CSARVHFPYGYIF.